This T cell receptor (beta chain) was sequenced during a study of T-cell reconstitution after alpha-beta-depleted transplantation in children. This clonotype showed up just once. Germline CDR1 and CDR2: SQVTM and ANQGSEA. The V end lost 4 bases, the J end lost 4 bases, and 32 bases lay between the germline ends. The CDR3 length is 20 residues. Unique molecular identifiers were incorporated when the TCRbeta library was constructed. MiXCR, applied by TCRdb to the PCR reads, yields one record per CDR3 protein. The table records hundreds of thousands of distinct CDR3 sequences, about 17% of them present only once.

The sample in question was PBMCs from the stem cell graft donor, obtained from the stem cell graft. This chain joins TRBV29-1 and TRBJ2-1, with D perhaps matching TRBD1 (6 bases). The TCR originated in a human donor who donated a stem cell graft to a child with acute lymphoblastic leukemia. Written as DNA, the CDR3 is TGCAGCGTTGTAGAGGCGCCCGGACAGTACTCTAAGAACATATACAATGAGCAGTTCTTC. Its translation is CSVVEAPGQYSKNIYNEQFF.